The T cell receptor beta chain described here comes from a study of molecular identifiers for immune sequencing clone quantification. The CDR3 has 15 residues. Germline lookup yields CDR1 MDHEN and CDR2 SYDVKM. Trimming pared 6 bases from V and 2 bases from J, leaving 17 bases between. At least ten counts were recorded for this clonotype. Its antigen is as yet unknown. Study results and limitations: Naive cells had under 1% of molecules in clones above 20 RNA copies, effectors over 97%.

MiXCR, run by TCRdb on the PCR reads, gives a single entry per CDR3 protein. The data contain under 800,000 distinct CDR3 sequences, 25% of them singletons. The source material was naive CD8+ T cells from blood, with Jurkat cell RNA spiked in. Subset specified: FACS-sorted CD8+CD4-CCR7+CD45RA+ naive T cells. The chain uses TRBV28 and TRBJ2-7; D remains ambiguous. The sequence was obtained from a human donor in good health. Some libraries in this study had Jurkat cell RNA spiked in. CDR3 loop: CASSSPRGYPYEQYF. The CDR3 coding sequence is TGTGCCAGCAGCTCCCCCCGAGGCTACCCCTACGAGCAGTACTTC.